This T cell receptor beta chain came from a study of T cell changes during pregnancy in multiple sclerosis (dated by TCRdb to about 2019). Study-wide context: Changes in the T cell repertoire over the course of pregnancy were examined in this study in women with multiple sclerosis.

Library preparation employed the immunoSEQ multiplex PCR assay. As stored in TCRdb, this immuneACCESS dataset retains in-frame rearrangements with V and J assigned. A fraction of the clones does not appear; measured against another copy, unresolved V genes explain less than half of the discrepancy, and the remainder lacks a known reason. For this sample there are roughly 60,000 clones; 70% to 90% appear just once. In total, the top ten clones hold 0.5% to 0.75% of the sample. Unmatched junction bases come to 2, with V trimmed by 3 bases and J by 0 bases. As encoded in the germline V gene, CDR1 is SGHRS while CDR2 is YFSETQ. The CDR3 spans 14 residues, from the cysteine through the phenylalanine. Kept here is only the CDR3 DNA, which spans 42 bases and is read in frame from base 1. This clone was observed a handful of times. Its antigen is still unknown. It has no much larger one-base neighbor in the sample; base qualities were not kept.

The specimen comprised CD4+ T cells from peripheral blood mononuclear cells, sampled in the first trimester of pregnancy. In this chain, TRBV5-1 is recombined with TRBJ1-1, and 7 junctional nucleotides match TRBD1. This TCR derives from a female donor with multiple sclerosis, enrolled in a pregnancy study. The base sequence is TGCGCCAGCAGCTGGGGACAGATGAACACTGAAGCTTTCTTT. This is translated as CASSWGQMNTEAFF.